One and the same sample provided the 10 T cell receptor beta chains below, sequenced in a study of OX40 agonist ivuxolimab in advanced cancers. Library preparation employed the immunoSEQ multiplex PCR assay. Drawn from immuneACCESS, this table holds only the in-frame rearrangements with V and J called that TCRdb kept. Clones are partly lost; checked studies trace under half to an unresolved V gene and leave the rest unexplained. This sample is represented by 37,000 or so clones; about 90% of them were singletons. The ten largest account for 15% to 20% of the sample. The sequencing used CD4+ or CD8+ T cells sorted from blood, collected in a trial of the OX40 agonist ivuxolimab. Receptor source: an adult with an advanced solid tumor such as melanoma, head and neck, liver or kidney cancer.

The table lists this clone with a few counts. This chain joins TRBV4-3 and TRBJ1-4, with 12 bases identical to TRBD1. Germline values: CDR1 LGHNA, CDR2 YSLEER. This CDR3 contains 21 residues. Losses at the gene ends were 0 bases for V and 3 bases for J; bases not matched to a gene: 14. As DNA, the CDR3 is TGCGCCAGCAGCCAAGAACGCCGAGCCTGGGACAGGGGGCGGGCTAATGAAAAACTGTTTTTT. Its protein product is CASSQERRAWDRGRANEKLFF.

The gene calls are TRBV7-9 and TRBJ1-2; D call uncertain. Germline CDR1 is SEHNR and CDR2 is FQNEAQ (reference sequence). The CDR3 has 13 amino acids. Trimming left V 4 bases short and J 9 bases short, with 15 bases between. CDR3 DNA sequence: TGTGCCAGCAGCTCTATACCCGTCTGGAGCTACACCTTC. Translation: CASSSIPVWSYTF. The whole variable domain, remainder taken from reference TRBV7-9 and TRBJ1-2, is DTGVSQNPRHKITKRGQNVTFRCDPISEHNRLYWYRQTLGQGPEFLTYFQNEAQLEKSRLLSDRFSAERPKGSFSTLEIQRTEQGDSAMYLCASSSIPVWSYTFGSGTRLTVV.

This chain uses TRBV5-4 with TRBJ1-3; D not certain. The CDR3 is 15 amino acids. Between the trimmed V and J ends, which lost 3 bases and 0 bases, there was a span of 10 bases. Germline lookup yields CDR1 SGHNT and CDR2 YYREEE (reference sequence). The chain's CDR3 is CASSSGRVSGNTIYF. CDR3 nucleotide sequence: TGTGCCAGCAGCTCTGGACGGGTCTCTGGAAACACCATATATTTT.

The CDR3 here is CASREEGPGYTF. CDR3 coding DNA: TGTGCCAGTAGGGAGGAGGGTCCAGGCTACACCTTC. The chain is built from TRBV19 and TRBJ1-2, with unresolved D. CDR3 size: 12 residues. Germline V gene lookup returns CDR1 LNHDA and CDR2 SQIVND (reference sequence). The V and J ends lost 6 bases and 8 bases respectively, with 13 bases between them.

This clone was seen just once. This CDR3 is CASSLGRELFF. The CDR3 DNA reads TGTGCCAGCAGCTTGGGGCGGGAGCTGTTTTTT. The chain links TRBV5-4 to TRBJ2-2; the D is unclear. Trimming removed 0 bases at V and 9 bases at J, with 3 bases between. Germline CDR1 reads SGHNT; CDR2 reads YYREEE (reference sequence). The CDR3 has 11 residues.

The chain uses TRBV27 and TRBJ2-7, with 9 bases lining up with TRBD1. The CDR3 loop spans 16 amino acids. With 2 bases clipped from V and 4 bases from J, the junction kept 9 bases outside the gene matches. The germline CDR1 and CDR2 sequences are MNHEY and SMNVEV (reference sequence). CDR3 in DNA: TGTGCCAGCAGTTTAAAGTCCTGGGGACAGGGTTACGAGCAGTACTTC. This encodes CASSLKSWGQGYEQYF.

The V call is TRBV7-6, the J call TRBJ2-1; 8 bases align to TRBD2. The junction had 5 bases not matched to a gene; V was cut back by 2 bases and J by 5 bases. The CDR3 extends over 15 amino acids. Germline assignment: CDR1 SGHVS and CDR2 FNYEAQ. CDR3 loop: CASSLRLANDNEQFF. The CDR3 DNA reads TGTGCCAGCAGCTTACGACTAGCGAATGACAATGAGCAGTTCTTC.

The V and J genes are TRBV5-1 and TRBJ2-1, with 8 bases that match TRBD2. The CDR3 sequence is 17 residues long. Germline loops: CDR1 SGHRS, CDR2 YFSETQ. J lost 0 bases, V lost 3 bases, and 8 bases had no gene match. CDR3 residues: CASSSREGESSYNEQFF. The CDR3 DNA is TGCGCCAGCAGCTCCCGGGAGGGGGAGAGCTCCTACAATGAGCAGTTCTTC.

The gene calls are TRBV7-9 and TRBJ2-7; D is perhaps TRBD2 (6 bases). The CDR3 covers 14 residues. V lost 5 bases and J 4 bases, leaving 15 bases between the germline ends. The germline V gene encodes CDR1 SEHNR and CDR2 FQNEAQ (reference sequence). The CDR3 spells CASSQDGTAYEQYF. For the CDR3, the DNA is TGTGCCAGCAGCCAGGACGGGACTGCTTACGAGCAGTACTTC. The complete variable domain, with remaining parts taken from reference TRBV7-9 and TRBJ2-7, reads DTGVSQNPRHKITKRGQNVTFRCDPISEHNRLYWYRQTLGQGPEFLTYFQNEAQLEKSRLLSDRFSAERPKGSFSTLEIQRTEQGDSAMYLCASSQDGTAYEQYFGPGTRLTVT.

J is TRBJ1-2 and V is TRBV19; D gene unclear. Germline lookup yields CDR1 LNHDA and CDR2 SQIVND (reference sequence). The CDR3 spans 16 residues. Trimming shortened V by 2 bases and J by 6 bases, and 19 bases separated the two germline ends. CDR3 sequence (DNA): TGTGCCAGTAGTATAAGTCAGGCCGCGGGGTGGGATGGCTACACCTTC. Protein product: CASSISQAAGWDGYTF.